The rows below give T cell receptor beta chains drawn from one sample of a study of T-cell memory formation after mild COVID-19. TCRdb re-analysed the 5' RACE reads in MiXCR, keeping a single row per CDR3 protein. The table includes around 510,000 distinct CDR3 sequences, less than 25% detected once. Sample: PBMCs or a T cell subset sorted from them (not recorded which). Every receptor here comes from an adult woman who had mild COVID-19 (a few samples of this study predate the infection). Cell type and time point are not known. The CDR3 runs from the conserved cysteine through the conserved F or W. A D gene is named only where the DNA matches it firmly. Not all rows give a size; the values are once, few, many and, for expanded clones, a class.

clone_size	v_call	j_call	d_call	cdr3_nt	cdr3_aa
many	TRBV5-6	TRBJ1-4	NA	TGTGCCAGCAGCCGCCAGGGAGATACAACTAATGAAAAACTGTTTTTT	CASSRQGDTTNEKLFF
few	TRBV5-1	TRBJ1-2	NA	TGCGCCAGCAGCTCCTGGGAGGTTACGGATGGCTACACCTTC	CASSSWEVTDGYTF
few	TRBV2	TRBJ1-2	NA	TGTGCCAGCAGTGATTCCGCTGTCGGGGGCGCTTATGGCTACACCTTC	CASSDSAVGGAYGYTF
NA	TRBV7-9	TRBJ2-7	NA	TGTGCCAGCAGCTTAGAGGTTCCTGGGTCCTACGAGCAGTACTTC	CASSLEVPGSYEQYF
NA	TRBV7-9	TRBJ1-1	TRBD1	TGTGCCAGCAGCTCCCCACGGCGGACAGGGGCCTCGAACACTGAAGCTTTCTTT	CASSSPRRTGASNTEAFF
NA	TRBV5-1	TRBJ2-2	NA	TGCGCCAGCAGCTCATCGGCCCCCCGGGGCACCGGGGAGCTGTTTTTT	CASSSSAPRGTGELFF
many	TRBV27	TRBJ2-7	TRBD1	TGTGCCAGCGGCAACTCGGACAGGGCGGGCGAGCAGTACTTC	CASGNSDRAGEQYF
few	TRBV20-1	TRBJ1-2	TRBD1	TGCAGTGTGGGCAGGGGGCATGGCTACACCTTC	CSVGRGHGYTF
NA	TRBV5-1	TRBJ2-5	TRBD1	TGCGCCAGCAGCAATCCCACAGGGGGCGCAGAGACCCAGTACTTC	CASSNPTGGAETQYF
NA	TRBV6-6	TRBJ2-3	NA	TGTGCCAGCAGTGCCCGACCCTTCACGGGGACAGATACGCAGTATTTT	CASSARPFTGTDTQYF
NA	TRBV20-1	TRBJ2-7	TRBD2	TGCAGTGCTAGAGATCTAGCTAGCGGGAAAAAGCAGTACTTC	CSARDLASGKKQYF
NA	TRBV7-3	TRBJ1-1	TRBD1	TGTGCCAGCAGATCTCAGGGGGACACTGAAGCTTTCTTT	CASRSQGDTEAFF
few	TRBV19	TRBJ2-7	TRBD2	TGTGCCAGTAGTATAGGTAGCGGGAGTCCCCCCTACGAGCAGTACTTC	CASSIGSGSPPYEQYF
NA	TRBV12-3/TRBV12-4	TRBJ2-1	TRBD1	TGTGCCAGCAGTTTTTCCGGGACAGGGGGCCGGAATGAGCAGTTCTTC	CASSFSGTGGRNEQFF
NA	TRBV20-1	TRBJ1-5	NA	TGCAGTGCTAGAGCGGACGGGCCATCGCCCCAGCATTTT	CSARADGPSPQHF
NA	TRBV11-2	TRBJ2-3	NA	TGTGCCAGCAGCTTAGGTGTCTCGGGTACGGTCACAGATACGCAGTATTTT	CASSLGVSGTVTDTQYF
NA	TRBV27	TRBJ1-1	TRBD1	TGTGCCAGCAGTTTATCGGGGGACAGGGGGCCTTCCACTGAAGCTTTCTTT	CASSLSGDRGPSTEAFF
NA	TRBV11-1	TRBJ2-5	TRBD2	TGTGCCAGCAGCCCCCGATGGGGAGGGTCGCCAGAGACCCAGTACTTC	CASSPRWGGSPETQYF
NA	TRBV7-9	TRBJ2-2	TRBD2	TGTGCCAGCAGCCCCCTGCCCGGGACTACCAACACCGGGGAGCTGTTTTTT	CASSPLPGTTNTGELFF
NA	TRBV24-1	TRBJ1-2	NA	TGTGCCACCAGTGATCCAAACCGGGACGGCTACACCTTC	CATSDPNRDGYTF
few	TRBV4-2	TRBJ2-3	TRBD2	TGTGCCAGCAGCCCTCACCGGGAGGGTGCGCAGTATTTT	CASSPHREGAQYF
few	TRBV18	TRBJ1-1	NA	TGTGCCAGCTCACCCCTTATGCAGGACACTGAAGCTTTCTTT	CASSPLMQDTEAFF
few	TRBV19	TRBJ2-5	NA	TGTGCCAGCGGTGCAGGGGCGATAGAAGAGACCCAGTACTTC	CASGAGAIEETQYF
NA	TRBV6-1	TRBJ2-7	TRBD1	TGTGCCAGCAGTGACGGGCGACAGGGGGCTGACGAGCATTACTTC	CASSDGRQGADEHYF
few	TRBV7-2	TRBJ2-3	NA	TGTGCCAGCGCGGTGGGGGTTCGGGGAGATACGCAGTATTTT	CASAVGVRGDTQYF
few	TRBV7-2	TRBJ2-3	TRBD2	TGTGCCAGCAGCTCCCGAGTAACTAGCGGGGGGGTCACAGATACGCAGTATTTT	CASSSRVTSGGVTDTQYF
NA	TRBV20-1	TRBJ2-5	TRBD2	TGCAGTGCAACCCCCAGCGGGAGAGGGGAGACCCAGTACTTC	CSATPSGRGETQYF
few	TRBV7-6	TRBJ1-1	TRBD1	TGTGCCAGCAGCTTAGTTCGGGACAGGGGTATGAACACTGAAGCTTTCTTT	CASSLVRDRGMNTEAFF
NA	TRBV27	TRBJ1-1	NA	TGTGCCAGCAGTTTCCGCGAGATCGAAGCTTTCTTT	CASSFREIEAFF
few	TRBV7-6	TRBJ2-1	NA	TGTGCCAGCAGCTTAGTACACGGTGAGCAGTTCTTC	CASSLVHGEQFF
few	TRBV6-1	TRBJ2-3	NA	TGTGCCAGCAGTGAAGCCGGTGCGGGAAGGGGCACAGATACGCAGTATTTT	CASSEAGAGRGTDTQYF
NA	TRBV5-4	TRBJ2-5	NA	TGTGCCAGCAACACCCTCCCAGGGGAGACCCAGTACTTC	CASNTLPGETQYF
few	TRBV30	TRBJ2-1	NA	TGTGCCTGGGACGACTCGATGAATGAGCAGTTCTTC	CAWDDSMNEQFF
NA	TRBV7-3	TRBJ2-5	NA	TGTGCCAGCAGCTTAATGGGGTGGGAGAAAGAGACCCAGTACTTC	CASSLMGWEKETQYF